Shown below are 20 T cell receptor beta chains from a single sample sequenced in a study of T cell repertoires in cytomegalovirus infection. TCRdb itself ran the reads through MiXCR, one entry per CDR3 protein. The sample carries about 740,000 distinct CDR3 sequences, 35% to 45% recorded once. What was sequenced was PBMCs. These receptor sequences come from a human donor in good health (CMV status not recorded). Some clones in this sample may be carry-over from other donors' samples.

The chain links TRBV19 to TRBJ1-1, with no clear D. The V gene lost 10 bases and the J gene lost 1 base, with 10 bases spanning the gap. CDR3 length equals 12 residues. CDR1 is LNHDA and CDR2 is SQIVND in the germline V gene (reference sequence). This CDR3 reads CATRVGNTEAFF. The CDR3 nucleotides are TGTGCCACGAGGGTTGGGAACACTGAAGCTTTCTTT.

The genes are TRBV28 and TRBJ2-1; 7 bases fit TRBD2. Germline loops: CDR1 MDHEN, CDR2 SYDVKM. With V trimmed by 2 bases and J by 2 bases, 6 bases remained unmatched. The CDR3 loop spans 16 amino acids. The DNA for the CDR3 is TGTGCCAGCAGTTTACCGACTAGCCAGGCCTACAATGAGCAGTTCTTC. Amino acids: CASSLPTSQAYNEQFF.

The chain employs TRBV12-3 or TRBV12-4 and TRBJ2-7; 8 nucleotides match TRBD1. The trim removed 3 bases at V and 12 bases at J, leaving 10 bases unmatched. This CDR3 has 13 amino acids. DNA of the CDR3: TGTGCCAGCAGTTTCGAAGGGACAGGAAGACGGTACTTC. Translating gives CASSFEGTGRRYF.

The gene calls are TRBV19 and TRBJ1-1; maybe TRBD1 (5 bases). Between the trimmed V and J ends, which lost 4 bases and 5 bases, there was a span of 17 bases. Germline V gives CDR1 LNHDA, CDR2 SQIVND (reference sequence). This CDR3 is 15 amino acids long. DNA of the CDR3: TGTGCCAGTAGTACCCGACGGGGGGGAAAAACTGAAGCTTTCTTT. It yields the protein CASSTRRGGKTEAFF.

V is TRBV6-1 and J is TRBJ1-5; D is possibly TRBD1 (5 bases). From germline, CDR1 is MNHNS and CDR2 SASEGT. There are 14 residues in the CDR3. Trimming cost V 4 bases and J 2 bases, with 9 bases left between them. The DNA for the CDR3 is TGTGCCAGCAGTGGCGGGGGGGGCAATCAGCCCCAGCATTTT. This sequence encodes CASSGGGGNQPQHF.

This clonotype was counted at least ten times. V and J are TRBV7-2 and TRBJ2-7; the D gene could be TRBD1 or TRBD2 (5 bases each). V was shortened by 4 bases and J by 3 bases, with 13 bases between the two germline ends. Germline CDR1 is SGHTA and CDR2 is FQGNSA. This CDR3 is built from 14 residues. The CDR3 loop reads CASSSTGTYYEQYF. The CDR3 region has the DNA TGTGCCAGCAGCTCAACCGGGACCTACTACGAGCAGTACTTC.

V and J are TRBV27 and TRBJ2-5; 11 bases fit TRBD1. The CDR3 is made up of 14 amino acids. From germline, CDR1 is MNHEY and CDR2 SMNVEV (reference sequence). J gave up 5 bases and V 4 bases, and 3 bases lay outside the gene matches. CDR3 nucleotide sequence: TGTGCCAGCAGTTGGACAGGGGGCTGGGAGACCCAGTACTTC. As protein: CASSWTGGWETQYF.

This sequence joins TRBV27 and TRBJ1-5, with unresolved D. V shed 0 bases and J shed 6 bases, with 9 bases lying between them. In germline, CDR1 is MNHEY, CDR2 SMNVEV (reference sequence). This CDR3 region has 14 residues. CDR3 residues: CASSLSGGIQPQHF. The CDR3 coding sequence is TGTGCCAGCAGTTTATCGGGAGGGATTCAGCCCCAGCATTTT.

The chain links TRBV6-5 to TRBJ2-2; D is perhaps TRBD2 (6 bases). Germline-derived CDR1 and CDR2 are MNHEY and SVGAGI. The CDR3 runs to 14 residues. V was trimmed by 10 bases and J by 5 bases, leaving 17 bases between them. The CDR3: CATRSWGETGELFF. CDR3 nucleotides: TGTGCCACCCGAAGCTGGGGGGAGACCGGGGAGCTGTTTTTT.

The V call is TRBV27, the J call TRBJ1-2; no reliable D call. V gave up 6 bases and J gave up 2 bases, with 16 bases separating them. The CDR3 has 15 amino acids. Looked up from germline, CDR1 is MNHEY and CDR2 is SMNVEV (reference sequence). The CDR3 DNA reads TGTGCCAGCAGCCCAAAGGCGTGGGAGAACTATGGCTACACCTTC. It specifies CASSPKAWENYGYTF.

The CDR3 DNA sequence: TGTGCCAGCAGACCCCAGACAGGGCGCAATCAGCCCCAGCATTTT. This gives the protein CASRPQTGRNQPQHF. This chain uses TRBV28 with TRBJ1-5; TRBD1 matches 7 bases. The CDR3 runs to 15 residues. V trimming: 6 bases; J trimming: 2 bases; junction bases outside the gene matches: 7. From germline, CDR1 is MDHEN and CDR2 SYDVKM.

There are a few counts of this clonotype. The V call is TRBV6-2 or TRBV6-3, the J call TRBJ2-2; D gene uncertain. The CDR3 has 14 amino acids. Per germline, CDR1 MNHEY and CDR2 SVGEGT. Trimming took 5 bases from V and 4 from J, leaving 11 bases between them. The chain's CDR3 is CASSGVDGTGELFF. CDR3 DNA: TGTGCCAGCAGTGGAGTAGACGGCACCGGGGAGCTGTTTTTT.

Comment on this clonotype: A much larger clone is a single base away; this may be a read error. The conserved phenylalanine or tryptophan normally closing the CDR3 is absent here, so this likely arose from a read error. The V call is TRBV12-3 or TRBV12-4, the J call TRBJ2-1; D may be TRBD2 (5 bases). The CDR3 runs 14 residues. V was clipped by 7 bases and J by 2 bases, with 12 bases between them. CDR3 residues: CASTIPGTYNEQFL. In DNA, the CDR3 is TGTGCCAGCACTATACCGGGAACCTACAATGAGCAGTTCTTA.

The chain combines TRBV3-1 with TRBJ1-4; the D is unclear. Trimming removed 1 base from V and 7 bases from J, with 10 bases in between. The CDR3 runs 14 residues. The germline V gene has CDR1 LGHDT and CDR2 YNNKEL (reference sequence). The CDR3 coding sequence is TGTGCCAGCAGCCAAGGGAGGTGGATTGAAAAACTGTTTTTT. Its protein is CASSQGRWIEKLFF.

This clonotype came up many times. This chain links TRBV7-2 with TRBJ1-4, with 9 bases lining up with TRBD1. From germline, CDR1 is SGHTA and CDR2 FQGNSA. The CDR3 length is 15 residues. With V trimmed by 2 bases and J by 7 bases, 5 bases remained unmatched. This chain's CDR3 is CASSLRGTGFEKLFF. The DNA of the CDR3 is TGTGCCAGCAGCTTACGGGGGACAGGGTTTGAAAAACTGTTTTTT.

As regards this clonotype: A read error may explain this, as a much larger clone is one base away. V gene TRBV7-2 combines with J gene TRBJ2-3; D possibly corresponds to TRBD2 (6 bases). V was pared by 4 bases and J by 2 bases, with 16 bases between. The germline CDR1 and CDR2 sequences are SGHTA and FQGNSA. CDR3 length: 16 amino acids. The CDR3 region is CASSSGTRGTTDTQYF. The DNA for the CDR3 is TGTGCCAGCAGCTCGGGGACTCGCGGGACCACAGATACGCAGTATTTT.

This clonotype has a single count. This chain uses TRBV6-5 with TRBJ2-5; D gene uncertain. The CDR3 is 12 residues long. Germline V gives CDR1 MNHEY, CDR2 SVGAGI. Trimming left V 7 bases short and J 5 bases short, with 11 bases between. The CDR3 nucleotides read TGTGCCAGCAATCGGTTTGACGAGACCCAGTACTTC. The encoded protein is CASNRFDETQYF.

This chain connects TRBV12-3 or TRBV12-4 to TRBJ1-6; no clear D. This CDR3 is built from 13 residues. Trimming removed 6 bases from V and 7 bases from J, with 10 bases in between. Written as DNA, the CDR3 is TGTGCCAGCAGCCCCTTTATCAATTCACCCCTCCACTTT. Encoded protein: CASSPFINSPLHF.

The chain is built from TRBV7-9 and TRBJ1-1, with a tentative D call TRBD1 (6 bases). This CDR3 comprises 17 residues. V was clipped by 3 bases and J by 7 bases, with 24 bases between them. Germline lookup yields CDR1 SEHNR and CDR2 FQNEAQ (reference sequence). DNA of the CDR3: TGTGCCAGCAGCTTTGTTGAGTCGGCAGGGGCGAGGGATGAAGCTTTCTTT. The encoded protein is CASSFVESAGARDEAFF.

V and J are TRBV7-6 and TRBJ1-5; 7 nucleotides line up with TRBD1. Germline CDR1 is SGHVS and CDR2 is FNYEAQ. The CDR3 spans 17 residues. The ends lost 1 base at V and 0 bases at J; junction bases unmatched: 6. Here the CDR3 DNA reads TGTGCCAGCAGCTTAGGGGGACAGCTGTATAGCAATCAGCCCCAGCATTTT. Translating it yields CASSLGGQLYSNQPQHF. Full variable domain (missing parts from reference TRBV7-6 and TRBJ1-5): GAGVSQSPRYKVTKRGQDVALRCDPISGHVSLYWYRQALGQGPEFLTYFNYEAQQDKSGLPNDRFSAERPEGSISTLTIQRTEQRDSAMYRCASSLGGQLYSNQPQHFGDGTRLSIL.